Each of the 19 T cell receptor beta chains below was sequenced from the same sample in a study of OX40 agonist ivuxolimab in advanced cancers. This table comes from immunoSEQ multiplex PCR, and its TCRdb copy is limited to in-frame clones, with some not included. The table has tens of thousands of clones, 88% seen once. Sample: CD4+ or CD8+ T cells sorted from blood, taken in a trial of the OX40 agonist ivuxolimab. The receptors derive from an adult with an advanced solid tumor such as melanoma, head and neck, liver or kidney cancer.

There are a few counts of this clone. The chain is built from TRBV4-1 and TRBJ2-2; unclear D gene. The V end was cut by 2 bases, the J end by 6 bases, with 7 bases between. The germline V gene encodes CDR1 MGHRA and CDR2 YSYEKL. The CDR3 extends over 13 amino acids. The CDR3 region is CASSQLQAGELFF. The CDR3 DNA is TGCGCCAGCAGCCAACTCCAAGCCGGGGAGCTGTTTTTT.

The count of this clone is one. The chain employs TRBV19 and TRBJ1-4; 9 nucleotides agree with TRBD1. The V gene end was trimmed by 10 bases and the J gene end by 6 bases; junction bases not matched to a gene: 6. CDR1 LNHDA and CDR2 SQIVND come from the germline V gene (reference sequence). This CDR3 spans 13 amino acids. CDR3 nucleotide sequence: TGTGCCACCACTCGGGACAGGGATGAAAAACTGTTTTTT. It specifies CATTRDRDEKLFF.

The gene calls are TRBV7-2 and TRBJ2-5; D remains ambiguous. The CDR3 is 14 residues long. Per the germline V gene, CDR1 is SGHTA and CDR2 is FQGNSA. Trimming removed 0 bases at V and 3 bases at J, with 8 bases between. CDR3 loop: CASSLAGGKETQYF. CDR3 DNA sequence: TGTGCCAGCAGCTTAGCTGGTGGTAAAGAGACCCAGTACTTC.

V and J are TRBV28 and TRBJ1-3; TRBD1 is a possible D gene (5 bases). The V gene lost 5 bases and the J gene lost 4 bases, with 18 bases spanning the gap. This CDR3 is 16 amino acids long. The V gene's germline CDR1 is MDHEN and CDR2 SYDVKM. The CDR3 sequence is CASSPQGFGLGNTIYF. The CDR3 DNA sequence: TGTGCCAGCAGTCCTCAGGGTTTCGGACTAGGAAACACCATATATTTT.

This chain links TRBV2 with TRBJ1-4; TRBD1 matches at 8 bases. The germline CDR1 and CDR2 sequences are SNHLY and FYNNEI. This CDR3 is 14 amino acids long. The V segment lost 7 bases and the J segment 2 bases; nucleotides outside the gene matches: 3. The CDR3 loop is CASMRTGTNEKLFF. CDR3 sequence (DNA): TGTGCCAGCATGAGGACAGGGACTAATGAAAAACTGTTTTTT. The full variable domain, completed using reference TRBV2 and TRBJ1-4, is EPEVTQTPSHQVTQMGQEVILRCVPISNHLYFYWYRQILGQKVEFLVSFYNNEISEKSEIFDDQFSVERPDGSNFTLKIRSTKLEDSAMYFCASMRTGTNEKLFFGSGTQLSVL.

J is TRBJ1-1 and V is TRBV14; D call uncertain. The CDR3 length is 13 residues. Germline CDR1 reads SGHDN; CDR2 reads FVKESK. V lost 3 bases to trimming and J lost 5 bases, with 10 bases between them. CDR3 protein: CASSQQSRTEAFF. The CDR3 DNA is TGTGCCAGCAGCCAGCAGAGCCGGACTGAAGCTTTCTTT.

V gene TRBV5-8 combines with J gene TRBJ1-5, with 9 bases that match TRBD1. CDR3 length equals 15 residues. The ends lost 4 bases at V and 5 bases at J; junction bases unmatched: 7. CDR1 and CDR2 from the germline V gene are SGHTS and YDEGEE. As DNA, the CDR3 is TGTGCCAGCAGCGCCGGGACAGGGAAGGATCAGCCCCAGCATTTT. This encodes CASSAGTGKDQPQHF. The variable domain in full, completed from reference TRBV5-8 and TRBJ1-5, reads EAGVTQSPTHLIKTRGQQATLRCSPISGHTSVYWYQQALGLGLQFLLWYDEGEERNRGNFPPRFSGRQFPNYSSELNVNALELEDSALYLCASSAGTGKDQPQHFGDGTRLSIL.

This clone was counted between two and nine times. The chain carries TRBV18 and TRBJ2-3; 7 nucleotides agree with TRBD1. The CDR3 extends over 16 amino acids. The V gene's germline CDR1 is KGHSH and CDR2 LQKENI. V was clipped by 3 bases and J by 1 base; unmatched bases: 7. Written as DNA, the CDR3 is TGTGCCAGCTCACCGGGTTCCGGACAGGGCACAGATACGCAGTATTTT. This codes for CASSPGSGQGTDTQYF.

V and J are TRBV7-9 and TRBJ2-7; a possible D gene is TRBD1 (6 bases). Looked up from germline, CDR1 is SEHNR and CDR2 is FQNEAQ (reference sequence). Trimming took 7 bases from V and 2 from J, leaving 21 bases between them. The CDR3 sequence is 16 residues long. The CDR3 DNA sequence: TGTGCCAGCACCCCAAGCCCGGGACACCTTACCTACGAGCAGTACTTC. Amino acids: CASTPSPGHLTYEQYF. Full variable domain (remainder filled in from reference TRBV7-9 and TRBJ2-7): DTGVSQNPRHKITKRGQNVTFRCDPISEHNRLYWYRQTLGQGPEFLTYFQNEAQLEKSRLLSDRFSAERPKGSFSTLEIQRTEQGDSAMYLCASTPSPGHLTYEQYFGPGTRLTVT.

The V call is TRBV18, the J call TRBJ2-1; 7 positions agree with TRBD2. This CDR3 contains 17 residues. Germline lookup yields CDR1 KGHSH and CDR2 LQKENI. The ends lost 0 bases at V and 7 bases at J; junction bases unmatched: 12. The CDR3 DNA is TGTGCCAGCTCACCACCGGGGGGGATAGCGTTTTGGAATGAGCAGTTCTTC. This encodes CASSPPGGIAFWNEQFF.

The V call is TRBV6-5, the J call TRBJ1-5; the match to TRBD1 covers 7 bases. With 6 bases clipped from V and 0 bases from J, the junction kept 5 bases outside the gene matches. CDR3 length: 15 amino acids. CDR1 MNHEY and CDR2 SVGAGI come from the germline V gene. This CDR3 is CASRIQGDSNQPQHF. Written as DNA, the CDR3 is TGTGCCAGCAGGATTCAGGGGGATAGCAATCAGCCCCAGCATTTT.

The CDR3 nucleotides are TGCGCCAGCAGCCCCCGAGCGGACAGGGAAAAACTGTTTTTT. Encoded protein: CASSPRADREKLFF. The J gene is TRBJ1-4, the V gene TRBV4-3, with 7 bases matching TRBD1. CDR1 and CDR2 (germline): LGHNA, YSLEER. This CDR3 has 14 residues. Losses at the gene ends were 4 bases for V and 8 bases for J; bases not matched to a gene: 7.

This chain joins TRBV27 and TRBJ2-7; 12 bases match TRBD2. The germline CDR1 and CDR2 sequences are MNHEY and SMNVEV (reference sequence). CDR3 length: 15 amino acids. Losses at the gene ends were 9 bases for V and 0 bases for J; bases not matched to a gene: 6. The CDR3 DNA is TGTGCCAGAGGACTAGCGGGGACGACCTCCTACGAGCAGTACTTC. Translating gives CARGLAGTTSYEQYF.

The chain links TRBV5-4 to TRBJ2-4; possible D gene TRBD2, 6 bases. CDR3 length: 16 residues. The ends were cut back, 2 bases at V and 4 bases at J, with 16 bases in the middle. CDR1 and CDR2 (germline): SGHNT, YYREEE (reference sequence). CDR3 sequence reads: CASSLDLGGKKNIQYF. The CDR3 DNA follows: TGTGCCAGCAGCTTAGATCTGGGGGGAAAGAAAAACATTCAGTACTTC.

This clone is judged medium-sized. V gene TRBV27 combines with J gene TRBJ1-1; TRBD1 matches at 12 bases. V dropped 6 bases and J dropped 7; count of bases not matched to a gene: 6. The CDR3 has 14 amino acids. Germline CDR1 reads MNHEY; CDR2 reads SMNVEV (reference sequence). CDR3 in amino acids: CASRGQGAKGEAFF. Here the CDR3 DNA reads TGTGCCAGCAGGGGACAGGGGGCGAAAGGTGAAGCTTTCTTT.

This clone was detected only once. V is TRBV27 and J is TRBJ1-3; D is unclear. Germline V lookup: CDR1 MNHEY, CDR2 SMNVEV (reference sequence). There are 15 residues in the CDR3. V was clipped by 2 bases and J by 0 bases, with 8 bases between them. CDR3 nucleotides: TGTGCCAGCAGTTTAAGACCCTTCTCTGGAAACACCATATATTTT. Translation: CASSLRPFSGNTIYF.

This clone was detected once. The gene calls are TRBV28 and TRBJ2-1, with D possibly called TRBD1 or TRBD2 (6 bases each). Germline CDR1 MDHEN, CDR2 SYDVKM. CDR3 length: 14 residues. V was trimmed by 3 bases and J by 2 bases, leaving 8 bases between them. In DNA form, the CDR3 reads TGTGCCAGCAGTTTTAGGGGGGCCTACAATGAGCAGTTCTTC. As protein: CASSFRGAYNEQFF.

V is TRBV18 and J is TRBJ2-6, with no clear D. This CDR3 contains 15 residues. V was clipped by 0 bases and J by 1 base, with 4 bases between them. Germline V gives CDR1 KGHSH, CDR2 LQKENI. DNA of the CDR3: TGTGCCAGCTCACCACCGGGGTCTGGGGCCAACGTCCTGACTTTC. Its translation is CASSPPGSGANVLTF.

V and J are TRBV6-5 and TRBJ2-7, with TRBD1 as a possible D gene (5 bases). From germline, CDR1 is MNHEY and CDR2 SVGAGI. V dropped 4 bases and J dropped 4 bases, with 17 bases sitting between them. The CDR3 has 15 amino acids. The CDR3, as DNA: TGTGCCAGCAGTTCGAGACAGACCCTGGAATACGAGCAGTACTTC. This encodes CASSSRQTLEYEQYF.